This T cell receptor (beta chain) emerged from a study of T cell responses to AZD1222 COVID-19 vaccine. Here immunoSEQ multiplex PCR was the method, and the copy in TCRdb shows in-frame clones only, minus some. Found here are some 140,000 clones, less than 90% of them singletons; the top ten hold roughly 5.8%. The sequenced sample was peripheral blood, obtained on day 0 of MenACWY control vaccination. This TCR came from an adult in good health.

The CDR3 sequence: CASSEGQLSYNEQFF. In DNA, the CDR3 is TGTGCCAGCAGTGAAGGACAGCTCTCCTACAATGAGCAGTTCTTC. The chain couples TRBV2 to TRBJ2-1, with TRBD1 as a possible D gene (5 bases). Trimming took 1 base from V and 0 from J, leaving 7 bases between them. Germline V gene sequence: CDR1 SNHLY, CDR2 FYNNEI. CDR3 size: 15 residues.